Below, one T cell receptor (beta chain) is given with its context. Per the original methods: Scientists estimated how many nucleated cells there were by amplifying reference gene primers. Libraries were prepared by immunoSEQ multiplex PCR; TCRdb keeps only in-frame clonotypes and omits some of them. V, J and clone size derive from that table, while D and trimming were established from the DNA sequence. Of more than 250,000 clones in the sample, 70% to 90% were seen once. The sample originates from a study of blood T cell repertoires in COVID-19. On the study more broadly: The study drew acute and convalescent COVID-19 samples from the United States, Italy and Spain. Sample material is recorded as cDNA or gDNA derived from T cells, B-cell-depleted T cells, or PBMCs.

The germline V gene has CDR1 MDHEN and CDR2 SYDVKM. The CDR3 extends over 14 amino acids. The junction had 8 bases not matched to a gene; V was cut back by 3 bases and J by 6 bases. This chain connects TRBV28 to TRBJ2-7; 7 bases are a match to TRBD1. The source is a man between 60 and 70 years old who had recovered from COVID-19. The sequenced material came from peripheral blood. The CDR3 loop is CASSFSRTGREQYF. Here the CDR3 DNA reads TGTGCCAGCAGTTTCTCTCGGACAGGTCGCGAGCAGTACTTC.